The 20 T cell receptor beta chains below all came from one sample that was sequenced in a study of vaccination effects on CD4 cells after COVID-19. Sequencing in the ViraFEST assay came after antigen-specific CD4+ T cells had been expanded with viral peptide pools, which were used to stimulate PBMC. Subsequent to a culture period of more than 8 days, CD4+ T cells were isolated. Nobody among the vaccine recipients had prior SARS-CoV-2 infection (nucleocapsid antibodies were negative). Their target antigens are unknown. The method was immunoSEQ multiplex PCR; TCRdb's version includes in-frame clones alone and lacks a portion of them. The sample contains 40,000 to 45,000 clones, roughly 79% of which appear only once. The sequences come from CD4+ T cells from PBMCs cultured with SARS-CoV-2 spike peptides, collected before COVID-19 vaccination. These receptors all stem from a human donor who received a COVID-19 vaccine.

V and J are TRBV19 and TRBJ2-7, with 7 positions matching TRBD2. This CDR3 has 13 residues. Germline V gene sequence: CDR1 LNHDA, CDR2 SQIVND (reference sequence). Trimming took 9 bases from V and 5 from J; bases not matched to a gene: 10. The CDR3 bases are TGTGCCAGCCATAAAGGTGGGGGGGACGAGCAGTACGTC. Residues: CASHKGGGDEQYV.

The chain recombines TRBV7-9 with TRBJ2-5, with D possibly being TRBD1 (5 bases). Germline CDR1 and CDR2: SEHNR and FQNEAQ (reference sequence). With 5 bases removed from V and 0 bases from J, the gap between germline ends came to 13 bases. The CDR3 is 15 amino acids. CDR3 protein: CASSPITGYQETQYF. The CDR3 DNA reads TGTGCCAGCAGCCCCATTACAGGATACCAAGAGACCCAGTACTTC.

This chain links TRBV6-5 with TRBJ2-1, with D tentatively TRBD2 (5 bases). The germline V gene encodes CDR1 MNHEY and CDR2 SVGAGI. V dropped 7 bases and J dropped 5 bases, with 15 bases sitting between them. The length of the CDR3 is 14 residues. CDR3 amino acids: CASNPRRGDNEQFF. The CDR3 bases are TGTGCCAGCAACCCCCGACGGGGAGACAATGAGCAGTTCTTC.

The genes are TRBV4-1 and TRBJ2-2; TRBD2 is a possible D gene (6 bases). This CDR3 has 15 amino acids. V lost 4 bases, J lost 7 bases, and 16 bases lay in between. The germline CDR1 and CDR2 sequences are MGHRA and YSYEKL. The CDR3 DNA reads TGCGCCAGCAGCCGATCGGGGGTTTTCGGCGGGGAGCTGTTTTTT. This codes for CASSRSGVFGGELFF.

As DNA, the CDR3 is TGTGCCAGCAGCCGGAGGACAGAGAATGAAAAACTGTTTTTT. Its protein is CASSRRTENEKLFF. This chain connects TRBV3-1 (or the pseudogene TRBV3-2) to TRBJ1-4; maybe TRBD1 (6 bases). The V gene's germline CDR1 is LGHDT and CDR2 YNNKEL (reference sequence). V lost 4 bases and J 5 bases, leaving 11 bases between the germline ends. The CDR3 length is 14 residues.

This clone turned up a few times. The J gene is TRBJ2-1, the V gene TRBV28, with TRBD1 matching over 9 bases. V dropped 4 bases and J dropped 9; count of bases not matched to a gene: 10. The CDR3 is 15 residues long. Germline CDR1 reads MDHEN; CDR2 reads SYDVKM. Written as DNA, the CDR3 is TGTGCCAGCAGTTCCCAAGGACAGGGGTCAATTGAGCAGTTCTTC. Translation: CASSSQGQGSIEQFF. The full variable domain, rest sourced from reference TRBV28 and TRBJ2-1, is DVKVTQSSRYLVKRTGEKVFLECVQDMDHENMFWYRQDPGLGLRLIYFSYDVKMKEKGDIPEGYSVSREKKERFSLILESASTNQTSMYLCASSSQGQGSIEQFFGPGTRLTVL.

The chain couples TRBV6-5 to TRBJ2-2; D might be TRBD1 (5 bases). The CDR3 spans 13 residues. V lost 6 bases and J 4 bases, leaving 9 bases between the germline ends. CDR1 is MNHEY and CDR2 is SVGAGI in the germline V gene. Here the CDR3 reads CASRRGLTGELFF. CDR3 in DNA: TGTGCCAGCAGAAGGGGCCTCACCGGGGAGCTGTTTTTT.

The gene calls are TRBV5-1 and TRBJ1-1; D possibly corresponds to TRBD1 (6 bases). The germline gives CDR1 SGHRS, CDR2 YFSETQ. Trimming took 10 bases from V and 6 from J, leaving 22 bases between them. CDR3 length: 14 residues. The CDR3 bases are TGCGCCTTCGGCGGGGGGGCTTATCGGGCTGAAGCTTTCTTT. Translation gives CAFGGGAYRAEAFF.

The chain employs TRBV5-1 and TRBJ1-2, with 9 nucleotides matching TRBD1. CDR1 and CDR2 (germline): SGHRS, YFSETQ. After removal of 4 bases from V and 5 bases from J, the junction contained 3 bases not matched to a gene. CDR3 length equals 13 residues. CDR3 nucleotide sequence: TGCGCCAGCAGCCCCGGGACAGGGTATGGCTACACCTTC. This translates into CASSPGTGYGYTF.

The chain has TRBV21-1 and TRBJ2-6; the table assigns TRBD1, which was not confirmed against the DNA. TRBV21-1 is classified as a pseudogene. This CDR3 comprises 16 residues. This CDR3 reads CASSIRQGSGANVLTF. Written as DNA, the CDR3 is TGTGCCAGCAGCATCCGGCAGGGAAGTGGGGCCAACGTCCTGACTTTC.

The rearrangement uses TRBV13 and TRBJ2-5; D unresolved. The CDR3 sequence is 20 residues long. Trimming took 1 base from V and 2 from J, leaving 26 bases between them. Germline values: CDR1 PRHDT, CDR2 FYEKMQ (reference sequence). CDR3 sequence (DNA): TGTGCCAGCAGCTTAGTATCCGGTACATCTGGACCGTTCCATCAAGAGACCCAGTACTTC. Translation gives CASSLVSGTSGPFHQETQYF.

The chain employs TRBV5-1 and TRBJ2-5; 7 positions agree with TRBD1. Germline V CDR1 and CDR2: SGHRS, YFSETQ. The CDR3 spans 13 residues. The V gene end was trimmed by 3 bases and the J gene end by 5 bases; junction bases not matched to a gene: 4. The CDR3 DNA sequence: TGCGCCAGCAGCTCACAGGGGAGCGAGACCCAGTACTTC. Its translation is CASSSQGSETQYF.

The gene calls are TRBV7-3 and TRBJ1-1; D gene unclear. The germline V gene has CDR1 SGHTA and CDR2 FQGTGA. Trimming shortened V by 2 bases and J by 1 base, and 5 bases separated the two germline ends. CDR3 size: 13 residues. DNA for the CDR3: TGTGCCAGCAGCTTAGGCCAGAACACTGAAGCTTTCTTT. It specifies CASSLGQNTEAFF.

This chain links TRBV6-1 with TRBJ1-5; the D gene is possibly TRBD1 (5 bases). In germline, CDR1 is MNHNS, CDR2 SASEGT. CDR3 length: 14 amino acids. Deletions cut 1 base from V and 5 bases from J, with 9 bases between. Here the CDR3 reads CASSEVGGDQPQHF. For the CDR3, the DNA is TGTGCCAGCAGTGAAGTAGGAGGGGATCAGCCCCAGCATTTT.

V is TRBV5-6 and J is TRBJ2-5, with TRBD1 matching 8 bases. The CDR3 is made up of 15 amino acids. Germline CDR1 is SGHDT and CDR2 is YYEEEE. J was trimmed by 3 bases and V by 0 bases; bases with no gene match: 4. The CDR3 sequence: CASSLDRGTEETQYF. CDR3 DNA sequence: TGTGCCAGCAGCTTGGACAGGGGGACTGAAGAGACCCAGTACTTC. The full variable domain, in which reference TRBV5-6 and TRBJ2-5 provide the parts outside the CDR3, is DAGVTQSPTHLIKTRGQQVTLRCSPKSGHDTVSWYQQALGQGPQFIFQYYEEEERQRGNFPDRFSGHQFPNYSSELNVNALLLGDSALYLCASSLDRGTEETQYFGPGTRLLVL.

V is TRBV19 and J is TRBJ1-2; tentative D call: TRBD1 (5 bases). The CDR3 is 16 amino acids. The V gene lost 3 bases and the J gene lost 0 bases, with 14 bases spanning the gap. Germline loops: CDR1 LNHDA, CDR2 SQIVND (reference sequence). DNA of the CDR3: TGTGCCAGTAGTATCAAATGGGGCAGTTCTAACTATGGCTACACCTTC. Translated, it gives CASSIKWGSSNYGYTF.

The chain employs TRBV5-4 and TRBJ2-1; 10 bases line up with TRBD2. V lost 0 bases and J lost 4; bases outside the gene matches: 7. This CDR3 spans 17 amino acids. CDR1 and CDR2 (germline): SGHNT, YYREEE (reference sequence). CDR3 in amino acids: CASSLARLAGNYNEQFF. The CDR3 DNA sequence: TGTGCCAGCAGCTTGGCTAGACTAGCGGGCAATTACAATGAGCAGTTCTTC.

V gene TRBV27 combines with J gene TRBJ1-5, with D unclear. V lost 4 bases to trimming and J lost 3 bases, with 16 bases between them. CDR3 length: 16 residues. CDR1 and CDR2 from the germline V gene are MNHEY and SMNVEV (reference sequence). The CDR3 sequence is CASSSNGRSANQPQHF. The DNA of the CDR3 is TGTGCCAGCAGTTCCAACGGACGGAGCGCCAATCAGCCCCAGCATTTT.

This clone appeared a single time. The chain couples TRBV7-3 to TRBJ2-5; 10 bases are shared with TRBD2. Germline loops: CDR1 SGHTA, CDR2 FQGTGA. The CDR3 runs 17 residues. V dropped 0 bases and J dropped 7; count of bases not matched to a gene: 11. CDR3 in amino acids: CASSLTSGSGGLRTQYF. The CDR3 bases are TGTGCCAGCAGCTTAACGTCTGGTAGCGGGGGGCTGAGGACCCAGTACTTC.

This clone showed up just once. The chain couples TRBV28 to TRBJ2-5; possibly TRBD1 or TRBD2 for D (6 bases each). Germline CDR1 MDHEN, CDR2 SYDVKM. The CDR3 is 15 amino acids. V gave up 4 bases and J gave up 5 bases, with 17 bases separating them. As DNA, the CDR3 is TGTGCCAGCAGTTCGACCCCGGGGGCGGGGGAGACCCAGTACTTC. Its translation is CASSSTPGAGETQYF.